Included here is one T cell receptor beta chain sequence, with context. The antigen remains undetermined. Data came from immunoSEQ multiplex PCR; TCRdb stores just in-frame clones and leaves some out. This table holds about 82,000 clones, 85% found once. The CDR3 runs 15 residues. Germline V gene data show CDR1 as SGHRS and CDR2 as YFSETQ. Trimming shortened V by 0 bases and J by 1 base, and 10 bases separated the two germline ends. This sample was taken from a study of a mutant IDH1 vaccine in newly diagnosed glioma. On the study more broadly: Antecedent treatment encompassed radiotherapy, temozolomide, or their combination; the majority received both.

Time point defined: week 23, last vaccination. A 20-mer mutant IDH1 peptide at 300 ug was injected subcutaneously with topical imiquimod. General observations from the study: Patients showed vaccine-induced immune responses at a rate of approximately 93%.

This sample comprised PBMCs, obtained from a glioma patient whose treatment included an IDH1 peptide vaccine. This rearrangement joins TRBV5-1 to TRBJ1-1; weak D call: TRBD1 (6 bases). This receptor was identified in a man aged 30 to 39 with glioma. Some clones in this sample may be carry-over from other donors' samples. In nucleotides, the CDR3 is TGCGCCAGCAGCTTGGTTGGGACACAGAACACTGAAGCTTTCTTT. Translating it yields CASSLVGTQNTEAFF. Filled out from reference TRBV5-1 and TRBJ1-1, the complete variable domain reads KAGVTQTPRYLIKTRGQQVTLSCSPISGHRSVSWYQQTPGQGLQFLFEYFSETQRNKGNFPGRFSGRQFSNSRSEMNVSTLELGDSALYLCASSLVGTQNTEAFFGQGTRLTVV.